A selection of T cell receptor beta chains follows, all from one sample in a study of blood T cell repertoires in COVID-19. TCRdb's copy holds only in-frame clones and misses some; the assay was immunoSEQ multiplex PCR. Of fewer than 250,000 clones in the sample, around four fifths were seen once. The sample was peripheral blood. The receptors come from a woman older than 75 with acute or convalescent COVID-19. Both conserved end residues are part of each CDR3. A D gene is named only where the DNA matches it firmly. Clone size appears in some rows only: once, few, many, or a class for an expanded clone.

>TRBV6-5|.|TRBJ1-2|.
TGTGCCAGCAGTTATTCCTACAGGGAATATAGGGGCTACACCTTC
CASSYSYREYRGYTF
>TRBV2|.|TRBJ2-7|TRBD1
TGTGCCAGCAGCGAGGGTGGGACAGGGGGCTACGAGCAGTACTTC
CASSEGGTGGYEQYF
>TRBV10-3|.|TRBJ2-2|TRBD2
TGTGCCATCAGTGAGTCGGGTAGCGGGTATGGCACCGGGGAGCTGTTTTTT
CAISESGSGYGTGELFF
>TRBV27|once|TRBJ1-5|.
TGTGCCAGCAGTGGCGCGGGACTCCTCGGACATCAGCCCCAGCATTTT
CASSGAGLLGHQPQHF
>TRBV19|.|TRBJ1-2|TRBD1
TGTGCCAGTAGCCCGACAGGGGGCCATGGCTACACCTTC
CASSPTGGHGYTF
>TRBV7-8|.|TRBJ1-3|.
TGTGCCAGCAGCTCGCCCGGGAGGGGCGCAGACACCATATATTTT
CASSSPGRGADTIYF
>TRBV4-3|.|TRBJ2-7|TRBD1
TGCGCCAGCAGCCGGATACAGGGGGCTGAGGAGCAGTACTTC
CASSRIQGAEEQYF
>TRBV6-5|once|TRBJ2-1|TRBD2
TGTGCCAGCAGTTCCGGGACTAGCGGATACAATGAGCAGTTCTTC
CASSSGTSGYNEQFF
>TRBV6-5|.|TRBJ1-1|.
TGTGCCAGCAGTTACGACAGTAACACTGAAGCTTTCTTT
CASSYDSNTEAFF
>TRBV6-1|.|TRBJ2-7|.
TGTGCCAGCAGTGACAGGCCGGTCAGCTCCTACGAGCAGTACTTC
CASSDRPVSSYEQYF
>TRBV5-5|.|TRBJ1-2|TRBD1
TGTGCCAGCAGCTTGGCTGGACAGGCTAACTATGGCTACACCTTC
CASSLAGQANYGYTF
>TRBV10-3|.|TRBJ1-2|.
TGTGCCATCAGTGAAACAGGTTACGGCTACACCTTC
CAISETGYGYTF
>TRBV2|.|TRBJ2-7|.
TGTGCCAGCAGGGATGGCGGCCTACGTGGGCAGTACTTC
CASRDGGLRGQYF
>TRBV7-8|.|TRBJ1-4|.
TGTGCCAGCAGCAAGACCAGGGGTCGTTCGCAAAATGAAAAACTGTTTTTT
CASSKTRGRSQNEKLFF
>TRBV7-2|.|TRBJ1-1|.
TGTGCCAGCAGCTACAGGGCTTTGAACACTGAAGCTTTCTTT
CASSYRALNTEAFF
>TRBV5-6|.|TRBJ1-4|.
TGTGCCAGCAGCTGGAGGAGGACAGCAACTAATGAAAAACTGTTTTTT
CASSWRRTATNEKLFF
>TRBV5-1|.|TRBJ2-1|TRBD2
TGCGCCAGCAGCGCGGGGAGGACTAGCGGTGAGATAGTCGATGAGCAGTTCTTC
CASSAGRTSGEIVDEQFF
>TRBV3-1/TRBV3-2|.|TRBJ2-7|TRBD1
TGTGCCAGCAGCTCCCGGGACAGGGGGGGGTACGAGCAGTACTTC
CASSSRDRGGYEQYF
>TRBV7-9|.|TRBJ2-7|.
TGTGCCAGCAGCTCACCCCCCGGGATCCTTGACCTCGAGCAGTACTTC
CASSSPPGILDLEQYF
>TRBV27|.|TRBJ1-2|TRBD1
TGTGCCAGCAGTTCCCCGACAGGGTCGCCTGGCTACACCTTC
CASSSPTGSPGYTF
>TRBV19|once|TRBJ2-6|TRBD1
TGTGCCAGTAGGCAGGGGGAAGGGGCCAACGTCCTGACTTTC
CASRQGEGANVLTF
>TRBV5-8|.|TRBJ1-5|TRBD1
TGTGCCAGCCGGGACAGGACCTTATTGAGCAATCAGCCCCAGCATTTT
CASRDRTLLSNQPQHF
>TRBV28|.|TRBJ2-7|.
TGTGCCAGCAGTCCCTCAACGGGTTCCTACGAGCAGTACTTC
CASSPSTGSYEQYF
>TRBV18|.|TRBJ1-2|.
TGTGCCAGCTCACCACCCGGAGCTCCCTTGGGGGCTGGCTACACCTTC
CASSPPGAPLGAGYTF
>TRBV24-1|.|TRBJ1-2|.
TGTGCCACCAGTGAAGGAGACTATGGCTACACCTTC
CATSEGDYGYTF
>TRBV5-1|few|TRBJ2-3|TRBD2
TGCGCCAGCAGCTTGAGTTTTAGCGGGAGTTTATATACGCAGTATTTT
CASSLSFSGSLYTQYF
>TRBV29-1|.|TRBJ1-3|.
TGCAGCGTTACTAAGTCAGGAAACACCATATATTTT
CSVTKSGNTIYF
>TRBV7-8|.|TRBJ1-1|.
TGTGCCAGCAGCTTAGTTGGGCCTATGAACACTGAAGCTTTCTTT
CASSLVGPMNTEAFF
>TRBV7-9|.|TRBJ2-1|TRBD2
TGTGCCAGCAGCCTTCCGGGACTAGATCTTAACAATGAGCAGTTCTTC
CASSLPGLDLNNEQFF
>TRBV7-3|few|TRBJ2-2|.
TGTGCCAGCAGTCCCCAGGGGTTGGGCACCGGGGAGCTGTTTTTT
CASSPQGLGTGELFF
>TRBV7-9|few|TRBJ2-1|.
TGTGCCAGCAGCTTATCTTTCCCTAGTTACAATGAGCAGTTCTTC
CASSLSFPSYNEQFF
>TRBV28|once|TRBJ1-5|TRBD1
TGTGCCAGCGGACCGACAGGGATCACGCCCCAGCATTTT
CASGPTGITPQHF
>TRBV7-8|.|TRBJ2-3|.
TGTGCCAGCAGCTTACTCCCCGGGGTGAGCACAGATACGCAGTATTTT
CASSLLPGVSTDTQYF
>TRBV7-9|.|TRBJ2-2|.
TGTGCCAGCAGCTTAGCCGAGCCCGGGGAGCTGTTTTTT
CASSLAEPGELFF
>TRBV7-3|.|TRBJ2-5|.
TGTGCCAGCAGCACCCTAGATACCGAGACCCAGTACTTC
CASSTLDTETQYF
>TRBV7-3|.|TRBJ2-1|TRBD2
TGTGCCAGCAGCTTGACTAGCGAGAATGAGCAGTTCTTC
CASSLTSENEQFF
>TRBV6-6|.|TRBJ1-1|.
TGTGCCAGCAGCCGGTCAGGACAGCAGAACACTGAAGCTTTCTTT
CASSRSGQQNTEAFF
>TRBV7-2|.|TRBJ1-1|.
TGTGCCAGCAGGTACCAGGGGAACACTGAAGCTTTCTTT
CASRYQGNTEAFF
>TRBV27|.|TRBJ1-1|TRBD1
TGTGCCAGCAGTCTTGACAGGGGCACTGAAGCTTTCTTT
CASSLDRGTEAFF
>TRBV21-1|.|TRBJ1-2|.
TGTGCCAGCAGCAGGGTAGGACAGGGGCGTATCTGGAACTATGGCTACACCTTC
CASSRVGQGRIWNYGYTF
>TRBV3-1/TRBV3-2|.|TRBJ1-3|.
TGTGCCAGCAGCCAAGGTGACATTCGGCCAAACACCATATATTTT
CASSQGDIRPNTIYF
>TRBV7-9|.|TRBJ2-7|.
TGTGCCAGCAGTCGACAGGTTGGTGCCTACGAGCAGTACTTC
CASSRQVGAYEQYF
>TRBV11-2|.|TRBJ2-2|.
TGTGCCAGCAGCTGGAGTTCCGGGGAGCTGTTTTTT
CASSWSSGELFF
>TRBV7-2|.|TRBJ2-3|TRBD2
TGTGCCAGTCAGCTAGCGGGGGGAGCGTATTTT
CASQLAGGAYF
>TRBV4-1|.|TRBJ1-1|TRBD1
TGCGCCAGCAGCCAAGTGGGACAGGGAAAGTCCATGAACACTGAAGCTTTCTTT
CASSQVGQGKSMNTEAFF